This T cell receptor beta chain was identified during a study of Ad26.COV2.S vaccination and SARS-CoV-2 variants. Turning to the study itself: Vaccine-arm donor from the placebo-controlled COV1001 Ad26.COV2.S trial. The vaccine Ad26.COV2.S was put into the muscle once, or twice with 56 days between. Points from the study as a whole: Vaccinees and placebo recipients showed similar non-spike TCR breadth.

Profiled with immunoSEQ multiplex PCR; TCRdb holds only in-frame clones, not every one. The data show some 480,000 clones, 87% seen once. The treatment denotes: 15 to 20 received Ad26.COV2.S at low or high dose, single or two shots; several received placebo; per-sample allocation not given. Samples were taken on day 63 after the first vaccine or placebo injection. Comment on this clone: Antigen: not known.

This CDR3 is 15 amino acids long. Per germline, CDR1 LNHDA and CDR2 SQIVND (reference sequence). The V segment lost 1 base and the J segment 12 bases; nucleotides outside the gene matches: 5. The V gene is TRBV19, the J gene TRBJ2-1, with 14 bases aligning to TRBD2. The clonotype was recovered from a person between 18 and 65 years old who received the Ad26.COV2.S COVID-19 vaccine or a placebo. Sample: peripheral blood, taken in a trial of Ad26.COV2.S vaccine versus placebo. CDR3 protein: CASSIGGLAGGWQFF. The CDR3 nucleotides are TGTGCCAGTAGTATAGGAGGACTAGCGGGAGGCTGGCAGTTCTTC.